This T cell receptor (beta chain) was sequenced during a study of OX40 agonist ivuxolimab in advanced cancers. Study context: Previous treatment with anti-PD-1, anti-PD-L1 or anti-CTLA-4 therapy was allowed; over 35% had received some.

TCRdb keeps only in-frame clones here, not all; method: immunoSEQ multiplex PCR. The sample holds 20,000 to 25,000 clones, 70% to 90% seen once. The sequence came from an adult with an advanced solid tumor such as melanoma, head and neck, liver or kidney cancer. The source material was CD4+ or CD8+ T cells sorted from blood, sampled in a trial of the OX40 agonist ivuxolimab.

The CDR3 region is CASSLGVGGDEKLFF. CDR3 sequence (DNA): TGTGCCAGCAGCTTAGGAGTCGGGGGGGATGAAAAACTGTTTTTT. V usage is TRBV7-9 and J usage is TRBJ1-4; possibly TRBD1 for D (5 bases). This CDR3 comprises 15 residues. The germline CDR1 and CDR2 sequences are SEHNR and FQNEAQ (reference sequence). Trimming removed 1 base at V and 6 bases at J, with 12 bases between.